This T cell receptor (beta chain) originates from a study of spatial heterogeneity in lung cancer. Study background: Mean representation of each unique TCR and UMI combination in the raw reads exceeded nine occurrences.

The CDR3 has 11 residues. In germline, CDR1 is GTSNPN, CDR2 SVGIG (reference sequence). The ends lost 4 bases at V and 8 bases at J; junction bases unmatched: 2. This clonotype appeared many times. Time point defined: sample taken at primary tumor resection. Extraction of whole RNA from tumor, nontumor lung or frozen PBMC preceded unsorted sequencing. Untreated early-stage non-small cell lung cancer patients, fewer than 85 in total, were the donors. A unique molecular identifier was attached to every TCR cDNA molecule. From the 5' RACE reads, TCRdb called clonotypes with MiXCR, one entry per CDR3 protein. The sample holds over 2,000 distinct CDR3 sequences, 13% seen once.

V gene TRBV30 combines with J gene TRBJ2-1, with TRBD2 identical over 7 bases. The sequence came from a male donor with early-stage non-small cell lung cancer. The input for sequencing was PBMCs, taken at surgery. In nucleotides, the CDR3 is TGTGCCTGGACTGGGAGGGATGAGCAGTTCTTC. It codes for CAWTGRDEQFF.